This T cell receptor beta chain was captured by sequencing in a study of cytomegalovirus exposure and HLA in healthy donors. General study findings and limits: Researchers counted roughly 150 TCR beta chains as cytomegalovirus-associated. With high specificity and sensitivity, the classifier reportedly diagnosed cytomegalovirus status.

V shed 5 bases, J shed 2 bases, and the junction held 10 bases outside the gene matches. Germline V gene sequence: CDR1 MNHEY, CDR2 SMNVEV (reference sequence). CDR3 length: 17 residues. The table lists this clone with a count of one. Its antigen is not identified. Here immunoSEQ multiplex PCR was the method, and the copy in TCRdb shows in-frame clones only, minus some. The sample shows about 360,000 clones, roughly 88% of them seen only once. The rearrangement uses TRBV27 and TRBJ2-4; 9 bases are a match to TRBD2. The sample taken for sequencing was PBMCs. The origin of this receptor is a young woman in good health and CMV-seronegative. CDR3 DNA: TGTGCCAGCAGTCCCCTTAGCGGGAGAGGATCCAAAAACATTCAGTACTTC. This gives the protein CASSPLSGRGSKNIQYF.